The 2 T cell receptor beta chains presented below share a single source sample, sequenced in a study of control samples from healthy donors and cancer patients (dated by TCRdb to the early 2020s). The method was the immunoSEQ multiplex PCR assay. TCRdb limited this immuneACCESS table to in-frame rearrangements with V and J called. A share of clones is missing; checked studies link under half to unresolved V genes, and the rest is unexplained. For this sample there are 70,000 to 90,000 clones; approximately 94% appear just once. The ten largest account for around 4.5% of the sample. Specimen: blood. The receptors were sampled from a woman under 30 in good health.

This chain links TRBV3-1 (or the pseudogene TRBV3-2) with TRBJ2-1, with 11 nucleotides matching TRBD2. CDR3 length: 18 amino acids. Trimming at V came to 0 bases and at J to 9 bases, leaving 13 bases not matched to a gene. Germline-derived CDR1 and CDR2 are LGHDT and YNNKEL (reference sequence). CDR3 sequence: CASSQEGPTSGSFGEQFF. The CDR3 DNA is TGTGCCAGCAGCCAAGAGGGGCCCACTAGCGGGAGCTTCGGTGAGCAGTTCTTC.

V gene TRBV6-1 combines with J gene TRBJ2-2, with D uncertain. Looked up from germline, CDR1 is MNHNS and CDR2 is SASEGT. Trimming took off 0 bases at V and 3 bases at J, with 8 bases between the two ends. CDR3 length equals 15 residues. CDR3 protein: CASSEASFHTGELFF. CDR3 DNA: TGTGCCAGCAGTGAAGCCTCCTTTCACACCGGGGAGCTGTTTTTT.